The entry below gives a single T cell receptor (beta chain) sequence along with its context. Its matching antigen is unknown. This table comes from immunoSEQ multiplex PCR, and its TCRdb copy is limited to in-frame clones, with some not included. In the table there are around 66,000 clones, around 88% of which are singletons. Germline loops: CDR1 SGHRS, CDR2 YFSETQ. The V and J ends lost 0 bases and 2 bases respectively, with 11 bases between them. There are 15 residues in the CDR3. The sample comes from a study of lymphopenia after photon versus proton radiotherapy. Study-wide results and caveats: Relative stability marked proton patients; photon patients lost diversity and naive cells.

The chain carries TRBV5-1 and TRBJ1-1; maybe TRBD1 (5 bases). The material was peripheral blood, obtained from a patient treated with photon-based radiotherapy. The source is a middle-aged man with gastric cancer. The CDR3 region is CASSLAGTVNTEAFF. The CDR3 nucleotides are TGCGCCAGCAGCTTGGCCGGGACGGTTAACACTGAAGCTTTCTTT.